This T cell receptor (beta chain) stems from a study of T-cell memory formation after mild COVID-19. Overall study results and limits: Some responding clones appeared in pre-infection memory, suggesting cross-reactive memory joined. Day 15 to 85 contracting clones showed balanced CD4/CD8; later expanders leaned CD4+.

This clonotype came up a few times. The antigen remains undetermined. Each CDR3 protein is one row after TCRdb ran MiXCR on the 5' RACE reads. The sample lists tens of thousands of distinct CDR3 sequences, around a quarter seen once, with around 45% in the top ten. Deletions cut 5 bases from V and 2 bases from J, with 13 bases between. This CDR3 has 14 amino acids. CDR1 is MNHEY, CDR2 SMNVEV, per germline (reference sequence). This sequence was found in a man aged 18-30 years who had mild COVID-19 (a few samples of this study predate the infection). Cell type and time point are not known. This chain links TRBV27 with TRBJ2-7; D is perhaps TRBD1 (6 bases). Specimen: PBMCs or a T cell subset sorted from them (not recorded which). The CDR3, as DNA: TGTGCCAGCAGTCTTGACAGGCCAACCTACGAGCAGTACGTC. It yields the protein CASSLDRPTYEQYV.